This entry describes one T cell receptor (beta chain). The V and J ends lost 1 base and 11 bases respectively, with 20 bases between them. Germline values: CDR1 LNHDA, CDR2 SQIVND (reference sequence). The CDR3 runs to 15 residues. This specimen belongs to a study of blood T cell repertoires in COVID-19. Study-wide background: Some COVID-19 samples were acute and others convalescent; all came from the United States, Italy and Spain. From T cells, B-cell-depleted T cells, or PBMCs came the material, which was cDNA or gDNA.

In the original processing: Cell counts per sample came from amplifying reference gene primers. TCRdb keeps only in-frame clones here, not all; method: immunoSEQ multiplex PCR. The V and J calls and clone size were taken over from that table, and D and trimming were inferred from the DNA. The sample carries some 140,000 clones, about four fifths recorded once. The chain is built from TRBV19 and TRBJ1-1, with D possibly being TRBD1 (5 bases). The clonotype originates from an elderly woman with acute or convalescent COVID-19. The sample consisted of peripheral blood. CDR3 in DNA: TGTGCCAGTAGTATAGGCGTAGGAGGGGCGCTGCCCGCTTTCTTT. This gives the protein CASSIGVGGALPAFF. The variable domain in full, with the rest retrieved from reference TRBV19 and TRBJ1-1, is DGGITQSPKYLFRKEGQNVTLSCEQNLNHDAMYWYRQDPGQGLRLIYYSQIVNDFQKGDIAEGYSVSREKKESFPLTVTSAQKNPTAFYLCASSIGVGGALPAFFGQGTRLTVV.